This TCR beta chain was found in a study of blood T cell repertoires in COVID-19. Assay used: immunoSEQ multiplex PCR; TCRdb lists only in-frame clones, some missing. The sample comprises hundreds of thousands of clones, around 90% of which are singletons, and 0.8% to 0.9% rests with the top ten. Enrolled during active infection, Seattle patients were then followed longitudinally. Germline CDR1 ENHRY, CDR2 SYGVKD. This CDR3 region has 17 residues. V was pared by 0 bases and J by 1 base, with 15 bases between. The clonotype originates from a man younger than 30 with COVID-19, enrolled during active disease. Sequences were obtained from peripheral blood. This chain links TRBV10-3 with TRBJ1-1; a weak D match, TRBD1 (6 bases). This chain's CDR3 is CAISESEQGPENTEAFF. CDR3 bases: TGTGCCATCAGTGAGTCAGAACAGGGTCCAGAGAACACTGAAGCTTTCTTT.